This T cell receptor (beta chain) was observed in a study of T cells expressing NK-cell markers. Study-wide points: For several donors, the dominant NKG2C+ clonotypes made up about 1.0-8% of their CD8+ T cells.

Turning to this clonotype: Its antigen is not identified.

TCRdb reworked the 5' RACE reads into one entry per CDR3 protein, no DNA. This table holds a few hundred thousand distinct CDR3 sequences. The TCR sequence derives from a man younger than 35 in good health. Sequencing was carried out using blood T cells: a sorted CD56 or NKG2C T cell subset, CD4+ or CD8+ T cells, or bulk PBMC T cells (not recorded which).

This CDR3 is CASSASPGATTGELFF. J is TRBJ2-2 and V is TRBV7-7; TCRdb lists TRBD2, though no DNA is available to test this call. The CDR3 totals 16 residues. Looked up from germline, CDR1 is SSHAT and CDR2 is FNYEAQ (reference sequence).